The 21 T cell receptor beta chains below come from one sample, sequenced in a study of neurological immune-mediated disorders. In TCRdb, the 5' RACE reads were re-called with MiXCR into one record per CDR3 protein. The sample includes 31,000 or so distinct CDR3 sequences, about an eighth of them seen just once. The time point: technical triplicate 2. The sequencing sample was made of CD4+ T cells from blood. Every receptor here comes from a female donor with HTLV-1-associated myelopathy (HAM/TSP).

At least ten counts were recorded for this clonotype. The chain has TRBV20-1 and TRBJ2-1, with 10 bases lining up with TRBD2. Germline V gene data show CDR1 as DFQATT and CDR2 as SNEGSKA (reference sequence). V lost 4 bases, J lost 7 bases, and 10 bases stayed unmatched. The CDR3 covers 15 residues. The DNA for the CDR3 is TGCAGTGCTATAAACTTAGCGGGAGGACGAAATGAGCAGTTCTTC. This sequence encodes CSAINLAGGRNEQFF.

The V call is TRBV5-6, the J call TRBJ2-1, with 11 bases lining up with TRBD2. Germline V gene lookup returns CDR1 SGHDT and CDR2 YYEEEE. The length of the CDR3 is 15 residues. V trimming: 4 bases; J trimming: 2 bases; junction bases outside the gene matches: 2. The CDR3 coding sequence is TGTGCCAGCAGCCCGACTAGCGGGACCTACAATGAGCAGTTCTTC. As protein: CASSPTSGTYNEQFF.

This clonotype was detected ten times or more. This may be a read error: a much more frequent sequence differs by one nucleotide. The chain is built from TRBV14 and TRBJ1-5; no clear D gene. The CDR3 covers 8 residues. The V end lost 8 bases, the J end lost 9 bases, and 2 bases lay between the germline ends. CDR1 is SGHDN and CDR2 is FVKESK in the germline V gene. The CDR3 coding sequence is TGTGCCAGCTCGCCCCAGCATTTT. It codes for CASSPQHF.

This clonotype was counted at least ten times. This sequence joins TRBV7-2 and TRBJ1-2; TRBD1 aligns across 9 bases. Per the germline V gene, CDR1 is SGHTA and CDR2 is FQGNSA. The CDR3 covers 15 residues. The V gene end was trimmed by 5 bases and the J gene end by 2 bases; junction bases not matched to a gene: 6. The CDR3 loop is CASSPRTGVNYGYTF. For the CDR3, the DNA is TGTGCCAGCAGCCCCCGGACAGGGGTAAACTATGGCTACACCTTC.

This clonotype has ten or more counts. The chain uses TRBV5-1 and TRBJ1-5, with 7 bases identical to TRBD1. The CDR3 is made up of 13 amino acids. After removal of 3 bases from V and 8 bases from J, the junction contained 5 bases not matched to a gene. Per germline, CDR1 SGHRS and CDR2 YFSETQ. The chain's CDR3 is CASSSSTGEPQHF. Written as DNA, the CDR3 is TGCGCCAGCAGCTCCTCCACAGGGGAGCCCCAGCATTTT.

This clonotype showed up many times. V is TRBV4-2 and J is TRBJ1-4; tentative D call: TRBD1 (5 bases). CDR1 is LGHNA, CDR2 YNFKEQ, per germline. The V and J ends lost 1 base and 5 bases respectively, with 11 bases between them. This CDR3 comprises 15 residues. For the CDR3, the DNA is TGTGCCAGCAGCCAAGGGGGACTGCGAAATGAAAAACTGTTTTTT. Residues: CASSQGGLRNEKLFF.

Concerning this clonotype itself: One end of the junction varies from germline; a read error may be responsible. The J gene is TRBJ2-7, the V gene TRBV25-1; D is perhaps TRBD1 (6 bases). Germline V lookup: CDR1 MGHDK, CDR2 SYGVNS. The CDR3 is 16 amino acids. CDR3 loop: CTSSEPGTGRKSEQYF. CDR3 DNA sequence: TGTACCAGCAGTGAACCCGGTACAGGGAGAAAGTCCGAGCAGTACTTC.

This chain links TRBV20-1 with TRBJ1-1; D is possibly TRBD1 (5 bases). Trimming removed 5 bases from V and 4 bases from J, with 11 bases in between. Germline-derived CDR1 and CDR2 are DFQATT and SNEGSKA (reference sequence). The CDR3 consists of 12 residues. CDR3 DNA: TGCAGTGCTGCCCGGGGGGTCACTGAAGCTTTCTTT. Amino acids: CSAARGVTEAFF.

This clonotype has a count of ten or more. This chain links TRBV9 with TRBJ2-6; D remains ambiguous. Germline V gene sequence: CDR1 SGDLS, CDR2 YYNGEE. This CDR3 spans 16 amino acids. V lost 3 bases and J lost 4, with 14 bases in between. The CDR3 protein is CASSAGNSRGANVLTF. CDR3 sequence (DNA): TGTGCCAGCAGCGCCGGCAATTCGCGGGGGGCCAACGTCCTGACTTTC.

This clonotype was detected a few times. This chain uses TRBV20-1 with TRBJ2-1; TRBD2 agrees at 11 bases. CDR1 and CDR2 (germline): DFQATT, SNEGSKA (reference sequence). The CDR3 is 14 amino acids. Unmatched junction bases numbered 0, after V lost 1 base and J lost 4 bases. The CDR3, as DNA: TGCAGTGCTAGAGGACTAGCGGGGTACAATGAGCAGTTCTTC. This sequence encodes CSARGLAGYNEQFF.

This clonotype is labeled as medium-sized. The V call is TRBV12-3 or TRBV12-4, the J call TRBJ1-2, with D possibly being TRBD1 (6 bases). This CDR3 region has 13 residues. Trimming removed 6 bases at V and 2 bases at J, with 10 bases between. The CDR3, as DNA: TGTGCCAGCAGCCGGACAGCAAACTATGGCTACACCTTC. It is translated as CASSRTANYGYTF.

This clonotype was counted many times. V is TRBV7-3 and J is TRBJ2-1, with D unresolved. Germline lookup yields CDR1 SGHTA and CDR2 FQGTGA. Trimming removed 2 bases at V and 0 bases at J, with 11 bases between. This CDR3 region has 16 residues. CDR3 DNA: TGTGCCAGCAGCTTATTTTCCCCCAGCTCCTACAATGAGCAGTTCTTC. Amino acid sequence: CASSLFSPSSYNEQFF.

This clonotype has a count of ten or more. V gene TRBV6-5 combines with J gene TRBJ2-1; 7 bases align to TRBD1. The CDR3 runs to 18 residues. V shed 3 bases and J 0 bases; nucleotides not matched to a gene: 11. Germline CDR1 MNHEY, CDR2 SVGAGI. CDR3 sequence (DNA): TGTGCCAGCAGTTATACAGGGACAGCCATCGGCTCCTACAATGAGCAGTTCTTC. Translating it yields CASSYTGTAIGSYNEQFF.

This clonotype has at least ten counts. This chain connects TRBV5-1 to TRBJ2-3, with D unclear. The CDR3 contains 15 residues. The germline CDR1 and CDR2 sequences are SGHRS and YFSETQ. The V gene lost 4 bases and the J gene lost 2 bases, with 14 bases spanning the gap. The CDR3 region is CASSLNQVSTDTQYF. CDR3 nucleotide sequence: TGCGCCAGCAGCCTCAACCAGGTATCCACAGATACGCAGTATTTT. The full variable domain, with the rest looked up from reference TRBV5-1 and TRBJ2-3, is KAGVTQTPRYLIKTRGQQVTLSCSPISGHRSVSWYQQTPGQGLQFLFEYFSETQRNKGNFPGRFSGRQFSNSRSEMNVSTLELGDSALYLCASSLNQVSTDTQYFGPGTRLTVL.

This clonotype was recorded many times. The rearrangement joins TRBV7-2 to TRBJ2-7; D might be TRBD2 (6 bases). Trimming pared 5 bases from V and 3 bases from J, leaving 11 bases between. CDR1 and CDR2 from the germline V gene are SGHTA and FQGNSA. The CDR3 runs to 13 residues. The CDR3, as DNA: TGTGCCAGCAGCCGACTAGTCCTCTACGAGCAGTACTTC. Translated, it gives CASSRLVLYEQYF.

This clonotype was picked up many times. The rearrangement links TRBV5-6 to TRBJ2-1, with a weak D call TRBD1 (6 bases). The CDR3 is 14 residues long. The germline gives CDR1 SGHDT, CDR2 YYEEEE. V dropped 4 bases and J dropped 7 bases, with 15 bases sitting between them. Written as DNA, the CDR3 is TGTGCCAGCAGCAAACAGGGAAGATGGAATGAGCAGTTCTTC. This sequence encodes CASSKQGRWNEQFF.

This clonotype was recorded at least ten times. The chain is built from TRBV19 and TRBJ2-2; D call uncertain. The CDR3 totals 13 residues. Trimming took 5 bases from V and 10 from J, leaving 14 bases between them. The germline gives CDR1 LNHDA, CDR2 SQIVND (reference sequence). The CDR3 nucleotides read TGTGCCAGTAGTTCCCCCGCCTCCGAGGAGCTGTTTTTT. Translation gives CASSSPASEELFF.

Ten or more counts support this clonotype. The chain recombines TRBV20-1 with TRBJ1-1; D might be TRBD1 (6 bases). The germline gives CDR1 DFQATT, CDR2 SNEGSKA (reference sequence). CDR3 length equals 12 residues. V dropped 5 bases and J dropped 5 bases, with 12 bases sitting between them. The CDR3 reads CSAYTQGTEAFF. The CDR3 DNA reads TGCAGTGCTTATACTCAGGGGACTGAAGCTTTCTTT.

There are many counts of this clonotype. This chain's CDR3 is CASSLRPTWPAYEQYF. The CDR3 DNA reads TGTGCCAGCAGCTTACGTCCGACTTGGCCAGCATACGAGCAGTACTTC. The V call is TRBV7-2, the J call TRBJ2-7, with no clear D. The CDR3 sequence is 16 residues long. The germline V and J ends were trimmed by 2 bases and 4 bases, with 18 bases remaining between them. In germline, CDR1 is SGHTA, CDR2 FQGNSA.

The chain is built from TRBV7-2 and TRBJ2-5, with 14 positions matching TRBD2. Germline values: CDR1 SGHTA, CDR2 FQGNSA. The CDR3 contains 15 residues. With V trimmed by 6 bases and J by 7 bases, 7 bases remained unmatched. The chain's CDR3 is CASRTSGGEAGTQYF. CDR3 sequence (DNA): TGTGCCAGCAGGACTAGCGGGGGGGAAGCGGGGACCCAGTACTTC.

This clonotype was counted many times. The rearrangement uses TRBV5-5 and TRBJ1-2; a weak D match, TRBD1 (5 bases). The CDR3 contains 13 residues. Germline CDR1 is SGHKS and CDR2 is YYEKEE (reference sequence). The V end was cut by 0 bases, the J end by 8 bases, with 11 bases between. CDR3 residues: CASSLAKGRGYTF. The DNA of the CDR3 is TGTGCCAGCAGCTTGGCCAAGGGGAGAGGCTACACCTTC.